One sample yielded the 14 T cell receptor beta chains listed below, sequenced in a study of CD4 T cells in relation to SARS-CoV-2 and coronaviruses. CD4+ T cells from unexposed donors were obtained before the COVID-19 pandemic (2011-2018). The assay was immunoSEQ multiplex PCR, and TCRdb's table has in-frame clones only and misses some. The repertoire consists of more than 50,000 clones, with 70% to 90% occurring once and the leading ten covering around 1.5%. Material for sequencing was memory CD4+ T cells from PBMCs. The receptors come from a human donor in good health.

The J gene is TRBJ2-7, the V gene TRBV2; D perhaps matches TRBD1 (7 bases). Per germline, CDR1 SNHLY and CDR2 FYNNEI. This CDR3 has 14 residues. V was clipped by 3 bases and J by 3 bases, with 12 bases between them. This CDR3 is CASSDRGADYEQYF. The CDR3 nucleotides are TGTGCCAGCAGTGACAGGGGGGCGGACTACGAGCAGTACTTC.

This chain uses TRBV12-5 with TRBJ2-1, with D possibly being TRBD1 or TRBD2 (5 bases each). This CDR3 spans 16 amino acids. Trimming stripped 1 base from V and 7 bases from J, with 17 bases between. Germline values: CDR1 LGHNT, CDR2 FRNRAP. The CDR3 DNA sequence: TGTGCTAGTGGTTTGGACCCCGGAGGTCGACAGAATGAGCAGTTCTTC. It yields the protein CASGLDPGGRQNEQFF.

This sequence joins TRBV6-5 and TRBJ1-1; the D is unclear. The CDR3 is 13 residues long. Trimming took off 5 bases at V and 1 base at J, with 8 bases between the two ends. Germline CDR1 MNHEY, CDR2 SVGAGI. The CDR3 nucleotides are TGTGCCAGCAGTCGTATGGGGAACACTGAAGCTTTCTTT. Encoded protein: CASSRMGNTEAFF.

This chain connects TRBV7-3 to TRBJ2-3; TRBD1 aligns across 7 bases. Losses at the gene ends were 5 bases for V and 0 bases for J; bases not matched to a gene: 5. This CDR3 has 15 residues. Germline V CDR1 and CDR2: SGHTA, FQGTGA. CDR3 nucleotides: TGTGCCAGCAGCACCGGGACAGCAAGCACAGATACGCAGTATTTT. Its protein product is CASSTGTASTDTQYF.

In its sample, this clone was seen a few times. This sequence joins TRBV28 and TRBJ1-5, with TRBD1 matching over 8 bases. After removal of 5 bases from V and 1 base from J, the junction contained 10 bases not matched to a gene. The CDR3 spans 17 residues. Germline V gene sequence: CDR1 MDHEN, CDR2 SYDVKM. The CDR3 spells CASSAHGRTGSNQPQHF. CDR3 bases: TGTGCCAGCAGTGCCCACGGCCGGACAGGGAGCAATCAGCCCCAGCATTTT.

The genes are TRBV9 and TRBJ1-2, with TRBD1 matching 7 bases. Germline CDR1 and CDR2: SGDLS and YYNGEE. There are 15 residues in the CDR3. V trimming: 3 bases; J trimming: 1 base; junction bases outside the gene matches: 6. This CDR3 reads CASSEPRGYNYGYTF. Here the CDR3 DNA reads TGTGCCAGCAGCGAGCCCAGGGGGTATAACTATGGCTACACCTTC.

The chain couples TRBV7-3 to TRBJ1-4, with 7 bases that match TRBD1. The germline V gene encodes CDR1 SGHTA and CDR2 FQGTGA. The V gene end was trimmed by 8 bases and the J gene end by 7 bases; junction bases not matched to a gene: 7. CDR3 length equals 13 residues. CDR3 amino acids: CASGRDRGEKLFF. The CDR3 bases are TGTGCCAGCGGCCGGGACAGAGGTGAAAAACTGTTTTTT.

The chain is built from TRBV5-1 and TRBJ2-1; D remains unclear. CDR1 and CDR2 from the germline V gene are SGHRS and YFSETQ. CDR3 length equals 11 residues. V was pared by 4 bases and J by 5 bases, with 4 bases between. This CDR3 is CASSRHNEQFF. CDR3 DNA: TGCGCCAGCAGCCGCCACAATGAGCAGTTCTTC.

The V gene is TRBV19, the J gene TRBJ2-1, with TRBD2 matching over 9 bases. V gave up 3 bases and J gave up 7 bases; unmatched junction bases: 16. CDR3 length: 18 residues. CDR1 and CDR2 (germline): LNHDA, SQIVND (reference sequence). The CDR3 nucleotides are TGTGCCAGTAGTATGGGGACCTCCGTGGCGGGAGGGGAGAATGAGCAGTTCTTC. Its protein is CASSMGTSVAGGENEQFF.

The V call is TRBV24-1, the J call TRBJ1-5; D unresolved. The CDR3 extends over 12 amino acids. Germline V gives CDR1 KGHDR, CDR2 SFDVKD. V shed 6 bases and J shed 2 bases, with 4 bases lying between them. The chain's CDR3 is CATSMGNQPQHF. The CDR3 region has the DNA TGTGCCACCAGTATGGGCAATCAGCCCCAGCATTTT.

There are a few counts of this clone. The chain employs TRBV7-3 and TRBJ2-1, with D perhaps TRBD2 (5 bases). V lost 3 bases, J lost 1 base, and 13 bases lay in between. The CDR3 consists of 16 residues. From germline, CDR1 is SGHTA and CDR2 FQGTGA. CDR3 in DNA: TGTGCCAGCAGCTTTGGAGGAGCCCGTTCCTACAATGAGCAGTTCTTC. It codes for CASSFGGARSYNEQFF.

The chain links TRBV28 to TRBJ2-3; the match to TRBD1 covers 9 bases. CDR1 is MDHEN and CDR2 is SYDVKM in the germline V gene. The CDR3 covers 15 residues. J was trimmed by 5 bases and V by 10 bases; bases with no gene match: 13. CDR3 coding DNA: TGTGCCACCCTGAGTACGGGACAGGGTATAGATACGCAGTATTTT. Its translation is CATLSTGQGIDTQYF. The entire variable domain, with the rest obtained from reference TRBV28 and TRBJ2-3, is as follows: DVKVTQSSRYLVKRTGEKVFLECVQDMDHENMFWYRQDPGLGLRLIYFSYDVKMKEKGDIPEGYSVSREKKERFSLILESASTNQTSMYLCATLSTGQGIDTQYFGPGTRLTVL.

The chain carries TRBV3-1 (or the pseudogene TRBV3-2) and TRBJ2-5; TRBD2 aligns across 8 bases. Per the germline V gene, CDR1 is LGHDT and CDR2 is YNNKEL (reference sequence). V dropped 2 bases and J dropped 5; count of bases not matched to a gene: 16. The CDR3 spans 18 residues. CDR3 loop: CASSQPALAGLARETQYF. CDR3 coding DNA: TGTGCCAGCAGCCAACCAGCATTAGCGGGACTCGCCCGGGAGACCCAGTACTTC.

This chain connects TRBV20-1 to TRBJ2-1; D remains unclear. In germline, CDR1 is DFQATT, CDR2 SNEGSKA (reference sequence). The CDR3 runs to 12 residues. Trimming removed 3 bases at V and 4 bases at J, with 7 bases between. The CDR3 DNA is TGCAGTGCTAGTTTCAGGTACAATGAGCAGTTCTTC. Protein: CSASFRYNEQFF.